The 13 T cell receptor beta chains below all came from one sample that was sequenced in a study of ipilimumab plus nivolumab after autologous stem cell transplantation. Here immunoSEQ multiplex PCR was the method, and the copy in TCRdb shows in-frame clones only, minus some. The sample lists about 84,000 clones, 75% to 85% seen once, with 2.2% in the top ten. The sample consisted of PBMCs, taken in a trial of ipilimumab plus nivolumab as post-transplant consolidation. These receptors were collected from a male donor with diffuse large B-cell lymphoma.

The chain combines TRBV19 with TRBJ2-5; 10 bases align to TRBD1. Germline assignment: CDR1 LNHDA and CDR2 SQIVND (reference sequence). The CDR3 has 15 residues. V shed 2 bases, J shed 1 base, and the junction held 1 base outside the gene matches. The CDR3 sequence: CASSIRDRGQETQYF. CDR3 nucleotides: TGTGCCAGTAGTATAAGGGACAGGGGCCAAGAGACCCAGTACTTC. The complete variable domain, with remaining parts taken from reference TRBV19 and TRBJ2-5, reads DGGITQSPKYLFRKEGQNVTLSCEQNLNHDAMYWYRQDPGQGLRLIYYSQIVNDFQKGDIAEGYSVSREKKESFPLTVTSAQKNPTAFYLCASSIRDRGQETQYFGPGTRLLVL.

This rearrangement joins TRBV7-9 to TRBJ1-1; no clear D. This CDR3 has 14 amino acids. The germline CDR1 and CDR2 sequences are SEHNR and FQNEAQ (reference sequence). V dropped 5 bases and J dropped 6 bases, with 16 bases sitting between them. The CDR3 here is CASSPRRVPPEAFF. The CDR3, as DNA: TGTGCCAGCAGCCCCAGGCGGGTCCCCCCTGAAGCTTTCTTT. Combining the CDR3 with reference TRBV7-9 and TRBJ1-1 gives the whole variable domain DTGVSQNPRHKITKRGQNVTFRCDPISEHNRLYWYRQTLGQGPEFLTYFQNEAQLEKSRLLSDRFSAERPKGSFSTLEIQRTEQGDSAMYLCASSPRRVPPEAFFGQGTRLTVV.

The rearrangement joins TRBV7-8 to TRBJ2-3; D is ambiguous. The CDR3 extends over 13 amino acids. Between the trimmed V and J ends, which lost 5 bases and 4 bases, there was a span of 10 bases. In germline, CDR1 is SGHVS, CDR2 FQNEAQ. In DNA, the CDR3 is TGTGCCAGCAGCCCTGACCTTTCAGATACGCAGTATTTT. Its translation is CASSPDLSDTQYF.

The rearrangement links TRBV2 to TRBJ1-4, with D hard to call. V dropped 6 bases and J dropped 5 bases, with 16 bases sitting between them. The CDR3 extends over 15 amino acids. CDR1 and CDR2 (germline): SNHLY, FYNNEI. The CDR3 protein is CASRAGGVVNEKLFF. In nucleotides, the CDR3 is TGTGCCAGCAGGGCCGGTGGGGTGGTGAATGAAAAACTGTTTTTT.

This chain joins TRBV2 and TRBJ1-1; possible D gene TRBD1, 6 bases. The CDR3 extends over 14 amino acids. V was cut by 8 bases and J by 1 base, with 14 bases left in between. The germline gives CDR1 SNHLY, CDR2 FYNNEI. The DNA of the CDR3 is TGTGCCAGCGAACGAAGGACAGCGAACACTGAAGCTTTCTTT. Translated, it gives CASERRTANTEAFF.

The chain uses TRBV7-9 and TRBJ2-7; 7 bases agree with TRBD1. After removal of 7 bases from V and 3 bases from J, the junction contained 9 bases not matched to a gene. CDR3 length: 14 residues. Germline CDR1 SEHNR, CDR2 FQNEAQ (reference sequence). The CDR3 DNA sequence: TGTGCCAGCACCCTCGGGGACAGAAACTACGAGCAGTACTTC. Its protein is CASTLGDRNYEQYF.

The chain combines TRBV28 with TRBJ2-5, with no clear D. The CDR3 consists of 11 residues. Trimming took off 5 bases at V and 3 bases at J, with 4 bases between the two ends. Germline V gives CDR1 MDHEN, CDR2 SYDVKM. CDR3: CASSPEETQYF. The CDR3 nucleotides read TGTGCCAGCAGTCCGGAAGAGACCCAGTACTTC.

CDR3 nucleotides: TGTGCCAGCAGCTCTGGGGGCGGCGTAAAAAACATTCAGTACTTC. It translates to CASSSGGGVKNIQYF. The rearrangement uses TRBV7-2 and TRBJ2-4, with D possibly TRBD1 on 6 matching bases. This CDR3 region has 15 residues. V shed 4 bases and J shed 4 bases, with 14 bases lying between them. Germline CDR1 SGHTA, CDR2 FQGNSA.

The J gene is TRBJ1-4, the V gene TRBV4-1, with no clear D. This CDR3 is 17 amino acids long. Germline V gene sequence: CDR1 MGHRA, CDR2 YSYEKL. V lost 1 base, J lost 1 base, and 13 bases lay in between. The CDR3 DNA sequence: TGCGCCAGCAGCCAAGGGCTGGGGATCGGAACTAATGAAAAACTGTTTTTT. It encodes CASSQGLGIGTNEKLFF.

The chain couples TRBV27 to TRBJ1-6, with D unresolved. There are 16 residues in the CDR3. Germline CDR1 is MNHEY and CDR2 is SMNVEV (reference sequence). The V end was cut by 1 base, the J end by 6 bases, with 13 bases between. The CDR3 reads CASSLFQLSTNSPLHF. The CDR3 region has the DNA TGTGCCAGCAGTTTATTTCAGCTGTCTACTAATTCACCCCTCCACTTT.

V is TRBV30 and J is TRBJ2-2; D remains unclear. CDR1 and CDR2 (germline): GTSNPN, SVGIG (reference sequence). Deletions cut 0 bases from V and 2 bases from J, with 10 bases between. This CDR3 contains 15 residues. The DNA for the CDR3 is TGTGCCTGGAGTGTACGCCCTAGAAACACCGGGGAGCTGTTTTTT. Its protein product is CAWSVRPRNTGELFF.

This clone turned up a few times. This rearrangement joins TRBV7-8 to TRBJ1-2; weak D call: TRBD1 (5 bases). CDR1 is SGHVS, CDR2 FQNEAQ, per germline. The germline V and J ends were trimmed by 2 bases and 9 bases, with 10 bases remaining between them. The CDR3 has 12 amino acids. CDR3 DNA: TGTGCCAGCAGCTTAAGGGAGGGGAGCTACACCTTC. It yields the protein CASSLREGSYTF.

The rearrangement joins TRBV1 to TRBJ2-3; the table's D call, TRBD2, has no DNA check behind it. TRBV1 is a known pseudogene. This CDR3 contains 17 residues. CDR3 region: CTSSQSHRDYSTDTQYF. For the CDR3, the DNA is TGCACCAGCAGCCAATCGCATCGGGACTATAGCACAGATACGCAGTATTTT.